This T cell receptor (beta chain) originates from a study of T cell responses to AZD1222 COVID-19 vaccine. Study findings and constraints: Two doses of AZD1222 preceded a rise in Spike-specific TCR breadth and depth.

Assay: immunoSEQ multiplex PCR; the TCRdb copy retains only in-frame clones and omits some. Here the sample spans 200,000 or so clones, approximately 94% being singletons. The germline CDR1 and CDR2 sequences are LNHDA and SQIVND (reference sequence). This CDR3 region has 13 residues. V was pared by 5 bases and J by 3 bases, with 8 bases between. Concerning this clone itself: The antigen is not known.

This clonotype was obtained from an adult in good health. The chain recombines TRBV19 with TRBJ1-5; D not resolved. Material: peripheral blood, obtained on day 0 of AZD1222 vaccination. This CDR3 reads CASSFALNQPQHF. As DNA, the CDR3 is TGTGCCAGTAGTTTCGCCCTCAATCAGCCCCAGCATTTT.